Here is one T cell receptor (beta chain) with its context. This sample stems from a study of blood T cell repertoires in COVID-19. The CDR3 is made up of 16 amino acids. The V and J ends lost 2 bases and 5 bases, in that order; junction bases with no gene match: 7. CDR1 is MNHEY and CDR2 is SVGAGI in the germline V gene. Here immunoSEQ multiplex PCR was the method, and the copy in TCRdb shows in-frame clones only, minus some. The sample carries about 390,000 clones, around 87% recorded once. This TCR came from a woman in her sixties or seventies with COVID-19, enrolled during active disease. Sequencing was done on a sample of peripheral blood. The chain links TRBV6-5 to TRBJ2-3, with TRBD2 identical over 10 bases. CDR3 nucleotide sequence: TGTGCCAGCAGTTACGGAGCGGGGGGGGGACGAGATACGCAGTATTTT. Protein sequence: CASSYGAGGGRDTQYF.